This is a list of T cell receptor beta chains from one sample in a study of T cells in Graves' hyperthyroidism and ophthalmopathy. TCRdb processed the multiplex PCR reads anew with MiXCR; each CDR3 protein has one entry. The sample records about 380,000 distinct CDR3 sequences, about 14% being singletons. Sequencing used blood. The receptor set was obtained from a man younger than 45 with Graves' hyperthyroidism that later progressed to Graves' ophthalmopathy. The CDR3 runs from the conserved cysteine through the conserved F or W. The D gene is left open where the match is weak. Clone size, where shown, is once, few, many, or a class for clones that have expanded.

abundance	v_gene	d_gene	j_gene	CDR3aa	CDR3nt
few	TRBV18	TRBD1	TRBJ1-1	CASAPTGGTEAFF	TGTGCCAGCGCCCCGACAGGGGGCACTGAAGCTTTCTTT
few	TRBV11-2	-	TRBJ1-3	CASSSNPNSGNTIYF	TGTGCCAGCAGCTCTAACCCGAACTCTGGAAACACCATATATTTT
-	TRBV5-1	-	TRBJ2-7	CASSLVMELNEQYF	TGCGCCAGCAGCTTGGTGATGGAGTTAAACGAGCAGTACTTC
-	TRBV29-1	-	TRBJ1-1	CSVPGTKGQTREAFF	TGCAGCGTTCCCGGGACAAAGGGGCAGACCCGTGAAGCTTTCTTT
-	TRBV4-1	-	TRBJ1-5	CASSQVGGRSNQPQHF	TGCGCCAGCAGCCAAGTGGGGGGACGAAGCAATCAGCCCCAGCATTTT
many	TRBV20-1	-	TRBJ1-5	CSALRDVGQPQHF	TGCAGTGCTCTACGGGATGTTGGTCAGCCCCAGCATTTT
many	TRBV20-1	TRBD2	TRBJ2-1	CSARAGGHNEQFF	TGCAGTGCTCGAGCGGGGGGCCACAATGAGCAGTTCTTC
-	TRBV12-3/TRBV12-4	TRBD2	TRBJ2-5	CASTLGRGPFKTQCF	TGTGCCAGCACCCTTGGGAGGGGCCCGTTCAAGACCCAGTGCTTC
many	TRBV27	-	TRBJ2-1	CASSLWVGAGNEQFF	TGTGCCAGCAGTTTATGGGTGGGGGCAGGGAATGAGCAGTTCTTC
-	TRBV7-9	TRBD2	TRBJ2-3	CASSSTNLTSGGVDTQYF	TGTGCCAGCAGCTCAACCAATCTGACTAGCGGGGGCGTAGATACGCAGTATTTT
many	TRBV11-2	-	TRBJ1-1	CASNRQTVNTEAFF	TGTGCCAGCAACCGGCAAACAGTGAACACTGAAGCTTTCTTT
many	TRBV6-1	-	TRBJ1-5	CASSVSPRGPQHF	TGTGCCAGCAGCGTCAGCCCTCGTGGGCCCCAGCATTTT
many	TRBV7-2	-	TRBJ2-5	CASSLAGVETQYF	TGTGCCAGCAGCTTAGCGGGTGTGGAGACCCAGTACTTC
many	TRBV28	-	TRBJ2-3	CASAGTVADTQYF	TGTGCCAGCGCCGGGACGGTGGCAGATACGCAGTATTTT
-	TRBV27	TRBD2	TRBJ2-7	CASSLEASGGAYEQYF	TGTGCCAGCAGTTTGGAGGCTAGCGGGGGGGCCTACGAGCAGTACTTC
many	TRBV11-2	TRBD2	TRBJ2-3	CASSLLAGEGGDTQYF	TGTGCCAGCAGCTTACTAGCGGGGGAGGGTGGAGATACGCAGTATTTT
-	TRBV6-2/TRBV6-3	TRBD2	TRBJ2-1	CASSYPSASGVHNEQFF	TGTGCCAGCAGTTACCCCTCGGCTAGCGGGGTCCACAATGAGCAGTTCTTC
few	TRBV28	TRBD1	TRBJ1-2	CASTLRGEGYGYTF	TGTGCCAGCACCCTCAGGGGGGAGGGATATGGCTACACCTTC
many	TRBV20-1	-	TRBJ2-1	CRAGALPREQFF	TGCAGAGCAGGGGCCCTCCCCAGGGAGCAGTTCTTC
many	TRBV12-3/TRBV12-4	-	TRBJ1-2	CASSFGGLNYGYTF	TGTGCCAGCAGTTTCGGGGGACTCAACTATGGCTACACCTTC